The clone carrying this T cell receptor beta chain was counted at least ten times. The antigen remains unidentified. These data are taken from a study of identical twins. Findings and limits, study-wide: Zero-insertion analyses were open to partial confounding by invariant MAIT and iNKT cells. Within twin pairs, the out-of-frame alpha sequences they shared showed excess low generation probability.

The CDR3 extends over 12 amino acids. Germline V gene sequence: CDR1 SGHRS, CDR2 YFSETQ. V gave up 0 bases and J gave up 5 bases, with 6 bases separating them. TCRdb re-called the 5' RACE reads with MiXCR, one entry per CDR3 protein. The sample consists of roughly 490,000 distinct CDR3 sequences, roughly an eighth of them appearing once. Healthy Caucasians made up all donors. Another study also made use of these data, one on yellow fever vaccine responses in identical twins.

Input material: CD4+ T cells sorted from blood. The rearrangement uses TRBV5-1 and TRBJ2-7; D is unresolved. The clonotype was recovered from a woman younger than 35 in good health. The CDR3 sequence: CASSLGVDEQYF. As DNA, the CDR3 is TGCGCCAGCAGCTTGGGTGTTGACGAGCAGTACTTC.